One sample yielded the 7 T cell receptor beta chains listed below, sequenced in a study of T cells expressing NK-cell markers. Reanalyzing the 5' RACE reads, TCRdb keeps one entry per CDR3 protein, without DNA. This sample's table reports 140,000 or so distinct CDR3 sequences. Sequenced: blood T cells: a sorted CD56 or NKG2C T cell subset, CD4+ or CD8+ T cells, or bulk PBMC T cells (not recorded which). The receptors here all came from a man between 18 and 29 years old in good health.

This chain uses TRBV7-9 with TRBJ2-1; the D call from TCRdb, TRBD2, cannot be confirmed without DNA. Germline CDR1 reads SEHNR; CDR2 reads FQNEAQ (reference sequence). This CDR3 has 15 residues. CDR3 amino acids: CASSPRESSYNEQFF.

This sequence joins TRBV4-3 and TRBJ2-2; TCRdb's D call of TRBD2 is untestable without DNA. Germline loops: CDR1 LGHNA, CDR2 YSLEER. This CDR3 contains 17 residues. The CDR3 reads CASSQDWSGLNTGELFF.

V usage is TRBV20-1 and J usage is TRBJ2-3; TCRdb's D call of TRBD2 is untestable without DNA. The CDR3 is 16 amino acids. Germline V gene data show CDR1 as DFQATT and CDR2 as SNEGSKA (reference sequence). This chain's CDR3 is CSARLAGRRLTDTQYF.

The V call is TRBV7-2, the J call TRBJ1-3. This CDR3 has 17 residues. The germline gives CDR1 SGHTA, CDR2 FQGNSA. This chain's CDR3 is CASSLAAGAVSGNTIYF.

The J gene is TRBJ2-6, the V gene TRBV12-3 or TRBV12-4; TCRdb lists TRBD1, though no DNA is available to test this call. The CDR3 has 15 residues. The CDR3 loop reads CASCPVGVGANVLTF.

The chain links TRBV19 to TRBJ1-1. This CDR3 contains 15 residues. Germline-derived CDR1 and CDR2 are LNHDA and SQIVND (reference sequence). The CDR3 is CASSIGPQGNTEAFF.

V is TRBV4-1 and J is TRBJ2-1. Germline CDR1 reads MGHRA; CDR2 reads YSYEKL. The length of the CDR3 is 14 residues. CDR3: CASSQGVGYNEQFF.